These 6 T cell receptor beta chains were sequenced from one sample in a study of a mutant IDH1 vaccine in newly diagnosed glioma (dated by TCRdb to the early 2020s). Libraries were prepared through the immunoSEQ multiplex PCR assay. The immuneACCESS repertoire file appears here via TCRdb, limited to in-frame rearrangements. These files lack a portion of the clones; in checked studies, under half of the deficit traces to unresolved V genes, and the cause of the others is not known. Across this sample there are approximately 64,000 clones, with about four fifths seen only once. The ten top clones hold 9% to 10% of the sample. These receptors' antigens are unknown. In light of the paper, this sample's time point label describes: week 11, during vaccination. Every vaccine dose consisted of 300 ug of a 20-mer mutant IDH1 peptide in Montanide, administered subcutaneously together with topical imiquimod.

The starting material was PBMCs, obtained from a glioma patient whose treatment included an IDH1 peptide vaccine. These receptors all stem from a woman between 50 and 59 years old with glioma.

This sequence joins TRBV11-3 and TRBJ2-7, with TRBD1 as a possible D gene (6 bases). Per the germline V gene, CDR1 is SGHNT and CDR2 is YENEEA. V dropped 2 bases and J dropped 6 bases, with 14 bases sitting between them. CDR3 length equals 14 residues. DNA of the CDR3: TGTGCCAGCAGCTTAACAGGGATTCTATTCGAGCAGTACTTC. It translates to CASSLTGILFEQYF.

The chain carries TRBV19 and TRBJ1-1, with 9 bases fitting TRBD1. V shed 1 base and J 5 bases; nucleotides not matched to a gene: 5. CDR3 size: 15 residues. Germline V gene sequence: CDR1 LNHDA, CDR2 SQIVND (reference sequence). CDR3 in DNA: TGTGCCAGTAGTATAGCAGACAGGGGGGCTACTGAAGCTTTCTTT. Translating it yields CASSIADRGATEAFF.

The rearrangement uses TRBV18 and TRBJ2-1; the D call may be TRBD1 or TRBD2 (6 bases each). With 0 bases removed from V and 9 bases from J, the gap between germline ends came to 21 bases. The germline V gene encodes CDR1 KGHSH and CDR2 LQKENI. CDR3 size: 17 residues. CDR3 sequence: CASSPPNFPGASGEQFF. In nucleotides, the CDR3 is TGTGCCAGCTCACCACCTAATTTCCCGGGGGCTAGTGGTGAGCAGTTCTTC.

DNA of the CDR3: TGTGCCACCAGCAGAGATATACTCGCGAACTATGGCTACACCTTC. It is translated as CATSRDILANYGYTF. This chain joins TRBV15 and TRBJ1-2; D gene unclear. V lost 0 bases and J lost 2, with 10 bases in between. Germline CDR1 reads LNHNV; CDR2 reads YYDKDF (reference sequence). CDR3 length: 15 residues.

This sequence joins TRBV29-1 and TRBJ2-1; D might be TRBD1 (6 bases). The V end was cut by 6 bases, the J end by 6 bases, with 18 bases between. Germline lookup yields CDR1 SQVTM and CDR2 ANQGSEA. The CDR3 runs to 14 residues. CDR3 protein: CSVGGGSFFNEQFF. CDR3 DNA: TGCAGCGTGGGTGGGGGCAGTTTCTTCAATGAGCAGTTCTTC.

The chain links TRBV5-1 to TRBJ1-3; the D gene is possibly TRBD1 (5 bases). Germline V gives CDR1 SGHRS, CDR2 YFSETQ. V gave up 5 bases and J gave up 1 base, with 19 bases separating them. The CDR3 covers 17 residues. This CDR3 reads CASRDPAGDWSGNTIYF. CDR3 sequence (DNA): TGCGCCAGCAGGGATCCGGCGGGGGACTGGTCTGGAAACACCATATATTTT.